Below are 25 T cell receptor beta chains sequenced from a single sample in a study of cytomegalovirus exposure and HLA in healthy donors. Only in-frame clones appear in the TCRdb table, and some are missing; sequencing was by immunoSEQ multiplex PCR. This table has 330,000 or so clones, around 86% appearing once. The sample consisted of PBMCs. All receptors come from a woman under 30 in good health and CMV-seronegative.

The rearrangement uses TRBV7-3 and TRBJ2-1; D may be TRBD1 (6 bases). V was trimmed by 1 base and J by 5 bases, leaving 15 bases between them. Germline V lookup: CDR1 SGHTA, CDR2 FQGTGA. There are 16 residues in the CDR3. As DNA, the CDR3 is TGTGCCAGCAGCTTAATCCCGGGACAAAATAACAATGAGCAGTTCTTC. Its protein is CASSLIPGQNNNEQFF.

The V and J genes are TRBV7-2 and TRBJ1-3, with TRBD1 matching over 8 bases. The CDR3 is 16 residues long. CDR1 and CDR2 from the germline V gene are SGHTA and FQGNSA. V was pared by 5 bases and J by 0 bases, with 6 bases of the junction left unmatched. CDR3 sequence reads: CASSLTGTGSGNTIYF. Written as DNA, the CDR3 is TGTGCCAGCAGCCTAACCGGGACAGGCTCTGGAAACACCATATATTTT.

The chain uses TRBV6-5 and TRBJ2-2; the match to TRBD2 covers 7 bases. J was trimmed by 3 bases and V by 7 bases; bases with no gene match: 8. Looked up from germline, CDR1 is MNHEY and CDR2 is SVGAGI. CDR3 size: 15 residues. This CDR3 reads CASTTLGGYTGELFF. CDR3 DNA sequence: TGTGCCAGCACAACCCTGGGGGGGTACACCGGGGAGCTGTTTTTT.

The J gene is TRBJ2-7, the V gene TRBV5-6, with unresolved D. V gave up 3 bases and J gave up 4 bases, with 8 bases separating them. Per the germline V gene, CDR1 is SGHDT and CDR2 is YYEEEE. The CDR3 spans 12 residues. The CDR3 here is CASSSQAYEQYF. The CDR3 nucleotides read TGTGCCAGCAGCTCCCAAGCGTACGAGCAGTACTTC.

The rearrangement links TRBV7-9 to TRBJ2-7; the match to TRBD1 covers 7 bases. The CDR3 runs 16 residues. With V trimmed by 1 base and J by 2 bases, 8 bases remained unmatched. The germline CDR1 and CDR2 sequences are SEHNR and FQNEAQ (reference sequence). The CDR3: CASSLGRGRVTYEQYF. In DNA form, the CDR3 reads TGTGCCAGCAGCTTAGGAAGGGGGCGGGTAACCTACGAGCAGTACTTC.

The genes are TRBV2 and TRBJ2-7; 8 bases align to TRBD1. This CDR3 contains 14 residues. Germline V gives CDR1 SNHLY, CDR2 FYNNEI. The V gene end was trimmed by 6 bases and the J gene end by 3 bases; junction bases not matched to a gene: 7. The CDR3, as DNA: TGTGCCAGCAGGACCGGGACAGGAGGCTACGAGCAGTACTTC. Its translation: CASRTGTGGYEQYF. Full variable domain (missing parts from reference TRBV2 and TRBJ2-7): EPEVTQTPSHQVTQMGQEVILRCVPISNHLYFYWYRQILGQKVEFLVSFYNNEISEKSEIFDDQFSVERPDGSNFTLKIRSTKLEDSAMYFCASRTGTGGYEQYFGPGTRLTVT.

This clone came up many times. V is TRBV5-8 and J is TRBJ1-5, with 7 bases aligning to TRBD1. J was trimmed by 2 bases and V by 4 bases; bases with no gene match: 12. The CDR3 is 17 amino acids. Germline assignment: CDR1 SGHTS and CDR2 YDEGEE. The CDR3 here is CASSLTTTGYGNQPQHF. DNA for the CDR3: TGTGCCAGCAGCCTCACTACGACAGGGTACGGCAATCAGCCCCAGCATTTT.

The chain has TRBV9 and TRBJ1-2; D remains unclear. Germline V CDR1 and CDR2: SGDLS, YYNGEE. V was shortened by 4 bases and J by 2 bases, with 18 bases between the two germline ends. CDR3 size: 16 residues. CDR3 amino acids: CASSLSRGEANYGYTF. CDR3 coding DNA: TGTGCCAGCAGCTTATCACGTGGGGAGGCCAACTATGGCTACACCTTC.

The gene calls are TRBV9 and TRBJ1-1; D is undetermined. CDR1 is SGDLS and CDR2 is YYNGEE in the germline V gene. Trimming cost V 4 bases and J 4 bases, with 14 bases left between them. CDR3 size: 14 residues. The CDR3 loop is CASSPDWAGTEAFF. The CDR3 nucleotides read TGTGCCAGCAGCCCGGACTGGGCCGGCACTGAAGCTTTCTTT.

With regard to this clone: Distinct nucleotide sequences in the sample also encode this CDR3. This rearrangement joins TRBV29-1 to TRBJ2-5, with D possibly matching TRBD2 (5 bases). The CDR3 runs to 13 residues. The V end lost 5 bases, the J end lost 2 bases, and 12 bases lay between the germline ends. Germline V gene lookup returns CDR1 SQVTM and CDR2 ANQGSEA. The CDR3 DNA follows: TGCAGCGTTACTCGGACTGATCAAGAGACCCAGTACTTC. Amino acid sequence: CSVTRTDQETQYF.

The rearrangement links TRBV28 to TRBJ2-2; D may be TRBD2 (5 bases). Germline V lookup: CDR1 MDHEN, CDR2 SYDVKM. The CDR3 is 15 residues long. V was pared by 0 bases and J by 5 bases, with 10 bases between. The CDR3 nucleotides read TGTGCCAGCAGTTTATGGGCTAGCTTAACCGGGGAGCTGTTTTTT. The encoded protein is CASSLWASLTGELFF.

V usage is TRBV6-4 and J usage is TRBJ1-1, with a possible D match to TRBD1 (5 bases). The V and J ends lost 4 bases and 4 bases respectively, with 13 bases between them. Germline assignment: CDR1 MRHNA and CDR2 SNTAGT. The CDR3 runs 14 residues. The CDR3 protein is CASSVGLGGTEAFF. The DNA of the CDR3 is TGTGCCAGCAGTGTGGGACTCGGGGGCACTGAAGCTTTCTTT.

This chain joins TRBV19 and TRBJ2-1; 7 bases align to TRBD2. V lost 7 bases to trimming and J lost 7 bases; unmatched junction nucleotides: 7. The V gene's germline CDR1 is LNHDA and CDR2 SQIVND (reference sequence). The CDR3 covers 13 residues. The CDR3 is CASIKSGANEQFF. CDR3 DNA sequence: TGTGCCAGTATTAAGAGCGGGGCGAATGAGCAGTTCTTC.

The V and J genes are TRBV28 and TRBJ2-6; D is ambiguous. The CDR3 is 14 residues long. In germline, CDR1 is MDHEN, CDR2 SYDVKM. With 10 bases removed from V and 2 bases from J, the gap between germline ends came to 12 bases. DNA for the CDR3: TGTGCCACCTCAAGACGGGCTGGGGCCAACGTCCTGACTTTC. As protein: CATSRRAGANVLTF.

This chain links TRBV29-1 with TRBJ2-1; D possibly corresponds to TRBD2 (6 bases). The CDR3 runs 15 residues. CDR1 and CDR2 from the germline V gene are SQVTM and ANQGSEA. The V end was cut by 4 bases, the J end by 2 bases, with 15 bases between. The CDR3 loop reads CSVGVWRGPYNEQFF. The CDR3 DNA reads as TGCAGCGTTGGGGTCTGGCGGGGACCCTACAATGAGCAGTTCTTC.

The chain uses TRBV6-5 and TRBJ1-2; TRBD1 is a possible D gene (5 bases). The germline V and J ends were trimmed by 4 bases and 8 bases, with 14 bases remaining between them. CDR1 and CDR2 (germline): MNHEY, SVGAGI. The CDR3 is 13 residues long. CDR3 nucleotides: TGTGCCAGCAGTTTCGGGACTCTGCGAGGCTACACCTTC. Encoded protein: CASSFGTLRGYTF.

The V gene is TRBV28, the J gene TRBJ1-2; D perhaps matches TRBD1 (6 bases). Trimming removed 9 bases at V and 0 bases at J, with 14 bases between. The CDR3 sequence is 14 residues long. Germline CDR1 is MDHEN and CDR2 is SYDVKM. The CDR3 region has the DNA TGTGCCAGTGGGGGGGCAACGCCTAACTATGGCTACACCTTC. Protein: CASGGATPNYGYTF.

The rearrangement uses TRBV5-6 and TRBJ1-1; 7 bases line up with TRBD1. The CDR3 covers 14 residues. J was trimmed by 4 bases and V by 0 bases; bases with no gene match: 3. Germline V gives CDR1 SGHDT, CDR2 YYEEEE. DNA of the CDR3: TGTGCCAGCAGCTTGGAAAGGGGGCGCACTGAAGCTTTCTTT. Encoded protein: CASSLERGRTEAFF. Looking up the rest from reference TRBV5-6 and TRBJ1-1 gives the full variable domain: DAGVTQSPTHLIKTRGQQVTLRCSPKSGHDTVSWYQQALGQGPQFIFQYYEEEERQRGNFPDRFSGHQFPNYSSELNVNALLLGDSALYLCASSLERGRTEAFFGQGTRLTVV.

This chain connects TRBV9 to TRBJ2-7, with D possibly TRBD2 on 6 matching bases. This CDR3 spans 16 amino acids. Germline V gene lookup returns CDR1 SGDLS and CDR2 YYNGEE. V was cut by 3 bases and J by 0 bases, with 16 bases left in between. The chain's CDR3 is CASSAYGTYSSYEQYF. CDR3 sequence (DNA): TGTGCCAGCAGCGCCTACGGGACTTACTCCTCCTACGAGCAGTACTTC.

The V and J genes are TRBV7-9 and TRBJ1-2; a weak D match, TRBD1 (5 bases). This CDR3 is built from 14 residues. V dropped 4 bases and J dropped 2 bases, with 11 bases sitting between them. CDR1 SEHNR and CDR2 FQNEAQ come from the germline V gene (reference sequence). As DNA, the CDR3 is TGTGCCAGCAGCTATGCGGGGGAGAACTATGGCTACACCTTC. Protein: CASSYAGENYGYTF.

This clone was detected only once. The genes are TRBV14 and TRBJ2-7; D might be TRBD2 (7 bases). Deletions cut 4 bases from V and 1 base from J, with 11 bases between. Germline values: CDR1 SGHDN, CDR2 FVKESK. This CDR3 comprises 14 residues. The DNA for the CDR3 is TGTGCCAGCAGCCGGGGGGGGCTGTCCTACGAGCAGTACTTC. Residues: CASSRGGLSYEQYF.

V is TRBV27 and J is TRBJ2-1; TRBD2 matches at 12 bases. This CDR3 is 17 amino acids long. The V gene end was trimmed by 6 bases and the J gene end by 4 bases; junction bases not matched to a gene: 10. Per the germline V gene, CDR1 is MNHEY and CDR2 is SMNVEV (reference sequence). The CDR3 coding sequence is TGTGCCAGCAGGACTAGCGGGAGCTGGGGGTTGTACAATGAGCAGTTCTTC. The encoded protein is CASRTSGSWGLYNEQFF.

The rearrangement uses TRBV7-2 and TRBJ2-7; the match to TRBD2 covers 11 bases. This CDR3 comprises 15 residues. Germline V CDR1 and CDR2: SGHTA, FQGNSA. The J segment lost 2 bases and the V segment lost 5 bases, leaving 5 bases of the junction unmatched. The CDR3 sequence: CASSPWGLAAYEQYF. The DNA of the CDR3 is TGTGCCAGCAGCCCCTGGGGACTAGCGGCCTACGAGCAGTACTTC.

DNA for the CDR3: TGTGCCAGCAGTTTGCCCGGGACACCCCTGGAGACCCAGTACTTC. Residues: CASSLPGTPLETQYF. This chain joins TRBV27 and TRBJ2-5; tentatively, D is TRBD1 (6 bases). Per the germline V gene, CDR1 is MNHEY and CDR2 is SMNVEV (reference sequence). V was pared by 3 bases and J by 5 bases, with 16 bases between. This CDR3 contains 15 residues.

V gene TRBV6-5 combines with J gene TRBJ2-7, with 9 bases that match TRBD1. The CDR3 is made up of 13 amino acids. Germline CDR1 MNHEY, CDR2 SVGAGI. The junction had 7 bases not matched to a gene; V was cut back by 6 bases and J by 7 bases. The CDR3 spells CASRSGTGNEQYF. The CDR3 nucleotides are TGTGCCAGCAGATCCGGGACAGGGAATGAGCAGTACTTC.